The present T cell receptor (beta chain) was sequenced within a study of spatial heterogeneity in lung cancer. Across the study: Sequence detection consistently recorded a greater number of beta-chain than alpha-chain sequences. Across the raw uncorrected reads, a unique TCR and UMI combination was observed, on average, more than ten times.

CDR3 size: 14 residues. Germline CDR1 and CDR2: LGHDT and YNNKEL (reference sequence). Unmatched junction bases numbered 15, after V lost 10 bases and J lost 7 bases. Using its own MiXCR run on the 5' RACE reads, TCRdb lists one record per CDR3 protein. The sample holds 45,000 to 55,000 distinct CDR3 sequences, 10% to 15% seen once. Time point defined: blood at routine non-recurrence follow-up after resection. This TCR derives from a male donor with early-stage non-small cell lung cancer. The V gene is TRBV3-1, the J gene TRBJ2-5, with 7 bases identical to TRBD1. The input for sequencing was PBMCs, taken at follow-up. CDR3 nucleotide sequence: TGTGCCACTATCCTAGGGGGCGCCGCCGGGACCCAGTACTTC. It translates to CATILGGAAGTQYF.